These T cell receptor beta chains were read from a single sample in a study of T cell responses to AZD1222 COVID-19 vaccine. Generated by immunoSEQ multiplex PCR, the TCRdb table keeps only in-frame clones and is missing some. The profile shows around 99,000 clones, 85% to 95% of them singletons. The input for sequencing was peripheral blood, taken on day 0 of AZD1222 vaccination. These receptors all stem from an adult in good health. Both conserved end residues are part of each CDR3. The D gene is left open where the match is weak. Size tells how often a clone was seen (once, few, many) or the class of an expanded clone, and some rows leave it out.

j_call clone_size v_call d_call cdr3_aa cdr3_nt
TRBJ1-4 - TRBV10-3 - CAISGGVNEKLFF TGTGCCATCAGCGGTGGGGTTAATGAAAAACTGTTTTTT
TRBJ1-1 - TRBV4-1 - CASSTLAGTEAFF TGCGCCAGCAGCACCCTCGCAGGCACTGAAGCTTTCTTT
TRBJ2-7 - TRBV19 - CASSIGRSAGTGSYEQYF TGTGCCAGTAGTATAGGTCGTTCGGCGGGAACTGGATCCTACGAGCAGTACTTC
TRBJ2-1 few TRBV5-5 - CASSLAAVHEQFF TGTGCCAGCAGCTTGGCGGCGGTCCATGAGCAGTTCTTC
TRBJ1-2 - TRBV5-1 - CASSLGPGSSYGYTF TGCGCCAGCAGCTTGGGGCCGGGTTCGAGCTATGGCTACACCTTC
TRBJ2-7 - TRBV27 TRBD2 CASSFRLTSGGNEQYF TGTGCCAGCAGTTTCAGATTAACTAGCGGGGGGAACGAGCAGTACTTC
TRBJ1-6 - TRBV6-1 TRBD1 CASSDRGGYNSPLHF TGTGCCAGCAGTGACAGGGGGGGATATAATTCACCCCTCCACTTT
TRBJ2-7 - TRBV3-1/TRBV3-2 TRBD2 CASSQDGPLAGGYEQYF TGTGCCAGCAGCCAAGACGGTCCCCTAGCGGGGGGTTACGAGCAGTACTTC
TRBJ1-5 - TRBV2 TRBD1 CASSEAGGVNQPQHF TGTGCCAGCAGTGAGGCAGGGGGCGTCAATCAGCCCCAGCATTTT
TRBJ1-2 - TRBV25-1 TRBD1 CASSAGQAEGYTF TGTGCCAGCAGTGCGGGACAGGCAGAGGGCTACACCTTC
TRBJ1-6 - TRBV19 TRBD1 CASTRDRGNSPLHF TGTGCCAGTACCAGGGACAGGGGTAATTCACCCCTCCACTTT
TRBJ2-1 once TRBV4-2 - CASSQEVFVGSYNEQFF TGTGCCAGCAGCCAAGAGGTTTTTGTGGGCTCCTACAATGAGCAGTTCTTC
TRBJ2-1 - TRBV11-3 TRBD2 CASSATASGGYNEQFF TGTGCCAGCAGCGCGACTGCTAGCGGGGGCTACAATGAGCAGTTCTTC
TRBJ1-1 - TRBV19 - CASKSGEAVQNTEAFF TGTGCCAGTAAAAGTGGTGAGGCAGTCCAGAACACTGAAGCTTTCTTT
TRBJ1-4 - TRBV18 - CASSPQGNTEKLFF TGTGCCAGCTCACCCCAGGGGAATACGGAAAAACTGTTTTTT
TRBJ1-3 - TRBV25-1 - CASNQGSSGNTIYF TGTGCCAGCAATCAGGGGAGCTCTGGAAACACCATATATTTT
TRBJ1-5 - TRBV27 - CASTDSPNQPQHF TGTGCCAGCACGGACAGCCCCAATCAGCCCCAGCATTTT
TRBJ1-2 - TRBV6-5 - CASSYVSGYGYTF TGTGCCAGCAGTTACGTCTCGGGCTATGGCTACACCTTC
TRBJ1-3 once TRBV9 TRBD1 CASSARQGITGNTIYF TGTGCCAGCAGCGCCCGACAGGGGATAACTGGAAACACCATATATTTT
TRBJ1-3 - TRBV12-5 - CASGLVRAGGNTIYF TGTGCTAGTGGTTTGGTACGAGCGGGGGGAAACACCATATATTTT
TRBJ2-7 - TRBV6-2/TRBV6-3 - CASSYVSNYEQYF TGTGCCAGCAGTTACGTGAGTAACTACGAGCAGTACTTC
TRBJ2-1 - TRBV9 TRBD2 CASSVGGLAGINEQFF TGTGCCAGCAGCGTAGGGGGACTAGCGGGGATCAATGAGCAGTTCTTC
TRBJ1-5 - TRBV27 - CASSFGHSRNQPQHF TGTGCCAGCAGTTTTGGGCACAGCCGCAATCAGCCCCAGCATTTT
TRBJ2-6 - TRBV4-1 - CASSQDPSGANVLTF TGCGCCAGCAGCCAAGATCCCTCTGGGGCCAACGTCCTGACTTTC
TRBJ1-4 - TRBV29-1 - CSVFRGNNEKLFF TGCAGCGTTTTTAGGGGGAATAATGAAAAACTGTTTTTT
TRBJ2-1 - TRBV4-1 - CASAQSSYNEQFF TGCGCCAGTGCCCAGAGCTCCTACAATGAGCAGTTCTTC
TRBJ1-5 - TRBV19 - CASSINLGGRVDQPQHF TGTGCCAGTAGTATTAACTTGGGAGGCAGGGTGGATCAGCCCCAGCATTTT
TRBJ1-5 - TRBV28 - CASSFTAFGDQPQHF TGTGCCAGCAGTTTCACAGCGTTTGGGGACCAGCCCCAGCATTTT
TRBJ2-7 - TRBV19 - CASSIDPSTHYEQYF TGTGCCAGTAGTATAGATCCCTCGACTCACTACGAGCAGTACTTC
TRBJ1-2 - TRBV7-2 - CASSLAVQAHGYTF TGTGCCAGCAGCTTAGCAGTCCAGGCCCATGGCTACACCTTC
TRBJ2-1 - TRBV5-1 TRBD2 CASSLGLAGGINEQFF TGCGCCAGCAGCTTGGGACTAGCGGGAGGCATCAATGAGCAGTTCTTC
TRBJ2-4 once TRBV28 TRBD2 CASSPLAGTGKTKNIQYF TGTGCCAGCAGTCCACTAGCGGGGACGGGAAAAACCAAAAACATTCAGTACTTC
TRBJ1-4 - TRBV19 TRBD1 CASSFLTGRNEKLFF TGTGCCAGTAGTTTCCTGACAGGGAGGAACGAAAAACTGTTTTTT
TRBJ2-5 - TRBV10-3 TRBD2 CAISDQGWGLEETQYF TGTGCCATCAGTGATCAGGGGTGGGGACTAGAAGAGACCCAGTACTTC
TRBJ1-6 - TRBV6-5 - CASSYGQGGRNLHF TGTGCCAGCAGTTACGGGCAGGGTGGGAGGAACCTCCACTTT
TRBJ1-1 - TRBV3-1/TRBV3-2 - CASSQVRGRGEAFF TGTGCCAGCAGCCAAGTTAGGGGCAGGGGAGAAGCTTTCTTT
TRBJ2-7 - TRBV10-1 - CASSESSTGGDEQYF TGCGCCAGCAGTGAGTCGAGCACTGGGGGAGACGAGCAGTACTTC
TRBJ2-1 - TRBV30 TRBD2 CAFGSGRGNEQFF TGTGCCTTCGGTAGCGGGAGGGGGAATGAGCAGTTCTTC